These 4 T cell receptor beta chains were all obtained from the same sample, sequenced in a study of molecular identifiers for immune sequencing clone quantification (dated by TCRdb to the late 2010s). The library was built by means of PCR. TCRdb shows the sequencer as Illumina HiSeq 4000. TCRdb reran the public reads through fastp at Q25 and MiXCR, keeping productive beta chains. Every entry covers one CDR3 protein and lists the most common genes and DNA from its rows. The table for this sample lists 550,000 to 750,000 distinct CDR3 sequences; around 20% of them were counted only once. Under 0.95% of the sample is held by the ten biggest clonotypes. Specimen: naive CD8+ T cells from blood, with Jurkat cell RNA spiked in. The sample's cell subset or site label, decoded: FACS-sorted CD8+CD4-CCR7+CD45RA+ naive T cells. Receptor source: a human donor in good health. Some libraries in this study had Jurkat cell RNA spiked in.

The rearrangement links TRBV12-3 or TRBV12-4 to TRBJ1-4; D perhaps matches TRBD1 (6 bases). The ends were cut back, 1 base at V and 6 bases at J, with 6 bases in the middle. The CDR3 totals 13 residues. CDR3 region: CASSLGTDEKLFF. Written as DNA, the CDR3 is TGTGCCAGCAGTTTAGGGACAGATGAAAAACTGTTTTTT.

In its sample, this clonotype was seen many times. CDR3 loop: CASSSIPRTDTQYF. CDR3 in DNA: TGTGCCAGCAGTTCGATACCCAGGACAGATACGCAGTATTTT. The J gene is TRBJ2-3, the V gene TRBV28; D not resolved. Trimming took 4 bases from V and 3 from J, leaving 11 bases between them. Germline lookup yields CDR1 MDHEN and CDR2 SYDVKM. CDR3 size: 14 residues.

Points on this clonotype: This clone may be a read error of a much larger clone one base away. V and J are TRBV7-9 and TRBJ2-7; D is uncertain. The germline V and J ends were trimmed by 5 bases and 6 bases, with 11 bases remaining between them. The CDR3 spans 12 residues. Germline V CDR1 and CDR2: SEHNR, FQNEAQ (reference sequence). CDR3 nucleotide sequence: TGTGCCAGCAGCCCAAGTTTCATCGAGCAGTACTTC. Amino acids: CASSPSFIEQYF.

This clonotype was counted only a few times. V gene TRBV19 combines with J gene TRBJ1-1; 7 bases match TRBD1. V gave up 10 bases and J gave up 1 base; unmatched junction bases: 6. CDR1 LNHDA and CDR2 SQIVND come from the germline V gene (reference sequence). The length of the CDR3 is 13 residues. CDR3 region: CATETGANTEAFF. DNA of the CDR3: TGTGCCACCGAAACAGGGGCGAACACTGAAGCTTTCTTT. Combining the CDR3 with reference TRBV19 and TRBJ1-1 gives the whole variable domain DGGITQSPKYLFRKEGQNVTLSCEQNLNHDAMYWYRQDPGQGLRLIYYSQIVNDFQKGDIAEGYSVSREKKESFPLTVTSAQKNPTAFYLCATETGANTEAFFGQGTRLTVV.